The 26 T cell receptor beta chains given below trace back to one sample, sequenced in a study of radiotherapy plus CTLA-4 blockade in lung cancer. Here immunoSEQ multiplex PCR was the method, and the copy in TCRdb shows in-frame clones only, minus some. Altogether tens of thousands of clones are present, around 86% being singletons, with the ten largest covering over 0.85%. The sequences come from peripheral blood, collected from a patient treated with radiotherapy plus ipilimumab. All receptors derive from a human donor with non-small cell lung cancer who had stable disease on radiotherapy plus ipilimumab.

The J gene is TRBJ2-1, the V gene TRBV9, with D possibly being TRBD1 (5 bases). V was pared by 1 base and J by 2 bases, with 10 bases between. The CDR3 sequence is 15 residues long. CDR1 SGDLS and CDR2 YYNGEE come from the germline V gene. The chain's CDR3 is CASSVLGATYNEQFF. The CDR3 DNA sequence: TGTGCCAGCAGCGTATTAGGGGCCACCTACAATGAGCAGTTCTTC.

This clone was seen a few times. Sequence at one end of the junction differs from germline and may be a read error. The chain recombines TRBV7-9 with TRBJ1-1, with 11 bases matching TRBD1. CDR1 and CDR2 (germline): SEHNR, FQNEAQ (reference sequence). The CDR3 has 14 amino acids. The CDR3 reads CASSLYGQGAASSF. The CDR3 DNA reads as TGTGCCAGCAGCCTATATGGACAGGGGGCTGCCTCCTCATTT.

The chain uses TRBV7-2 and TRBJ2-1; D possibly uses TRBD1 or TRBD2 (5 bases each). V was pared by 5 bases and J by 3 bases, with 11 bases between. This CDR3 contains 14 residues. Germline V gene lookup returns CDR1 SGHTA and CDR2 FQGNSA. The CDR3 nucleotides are TGTGCCAGCAGCCTCCGGGACGGCTACAATGAGCAGTTCTTC. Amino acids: CASSLRDGYNEQFF.

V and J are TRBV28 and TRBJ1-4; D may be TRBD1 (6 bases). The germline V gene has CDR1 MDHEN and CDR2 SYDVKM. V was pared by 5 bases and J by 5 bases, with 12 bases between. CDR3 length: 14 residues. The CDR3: CASSRGGGNEKLFF. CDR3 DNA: TGTGCCAGCAGTAGGGGAGGGGGAAATGAAAAACTGTTTTTT. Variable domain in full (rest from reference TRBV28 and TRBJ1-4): DVKVTQSSRYLVKRTGEKVFLECVQDMDHENMFWYRQDPGLGLRLIYFSYDVKMKEKGDIPEGYSVSREKKERFSLILESASTNQTSMYLCASSRGGGNEKLFFGSGTQLSVL.

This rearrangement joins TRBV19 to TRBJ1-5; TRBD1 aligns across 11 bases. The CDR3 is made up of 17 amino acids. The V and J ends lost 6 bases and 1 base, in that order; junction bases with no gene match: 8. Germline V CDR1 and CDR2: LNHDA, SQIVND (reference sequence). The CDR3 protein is CASSTRRDRGSNQPQHF. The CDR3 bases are TGTGCCAGTAGCACCCGCCGGGACAGGGGGAGCAATCAGCCCCAGCATTTT.

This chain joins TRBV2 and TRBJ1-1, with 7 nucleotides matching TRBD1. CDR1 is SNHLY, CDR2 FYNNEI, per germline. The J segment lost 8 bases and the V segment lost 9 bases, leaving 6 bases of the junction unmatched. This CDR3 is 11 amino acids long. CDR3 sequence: CASRQGSEAFF. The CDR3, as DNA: TGTGCCAGTAGACAGGGATCAGAAGCTTTCTTT.

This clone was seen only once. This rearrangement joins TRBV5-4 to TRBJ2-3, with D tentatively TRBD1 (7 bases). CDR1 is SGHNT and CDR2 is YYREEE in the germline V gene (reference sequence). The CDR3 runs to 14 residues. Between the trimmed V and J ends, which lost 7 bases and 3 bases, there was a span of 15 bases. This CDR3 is CASEEGASTDTQYF. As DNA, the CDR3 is TGTGCCAGCGAGGAGGGGGCCTCAACAGATACGCAGTATTTT.

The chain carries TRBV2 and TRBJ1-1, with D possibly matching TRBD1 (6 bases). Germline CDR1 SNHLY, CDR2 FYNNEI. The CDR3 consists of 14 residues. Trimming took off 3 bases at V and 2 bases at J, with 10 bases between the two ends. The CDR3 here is CASSDNRANTEAFF. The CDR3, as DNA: TGTGCCAGCAGTGATAACAGGGCTAACACTGAAGCTTTCTTT.

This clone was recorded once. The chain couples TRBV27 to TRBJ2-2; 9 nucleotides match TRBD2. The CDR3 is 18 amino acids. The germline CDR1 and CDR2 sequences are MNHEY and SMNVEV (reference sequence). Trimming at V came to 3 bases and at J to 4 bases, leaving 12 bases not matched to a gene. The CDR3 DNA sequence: TGTGCCAGCAGTTTTCTGAACTGGCGGGAGGGATCCACCGGGGAGCTGTTTTTT. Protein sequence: CASSFLNWREGSTGELFF.

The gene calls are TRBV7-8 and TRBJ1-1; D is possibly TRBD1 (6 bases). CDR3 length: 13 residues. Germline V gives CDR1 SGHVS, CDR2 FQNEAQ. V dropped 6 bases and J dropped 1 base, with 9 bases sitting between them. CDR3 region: CASRQGGNTEAFF. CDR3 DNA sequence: TGTGCCAGCAGACAGGGTGGGAACACTGAAGCTTTCTTT.

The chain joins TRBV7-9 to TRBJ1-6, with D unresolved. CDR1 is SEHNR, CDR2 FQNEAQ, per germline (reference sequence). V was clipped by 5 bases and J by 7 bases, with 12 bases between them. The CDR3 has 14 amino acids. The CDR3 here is CASSLRAQNSPLHF. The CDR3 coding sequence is TGTGCCAGCAGCCTTAGGGCACAGAATTCACCCCTCCACTTT.

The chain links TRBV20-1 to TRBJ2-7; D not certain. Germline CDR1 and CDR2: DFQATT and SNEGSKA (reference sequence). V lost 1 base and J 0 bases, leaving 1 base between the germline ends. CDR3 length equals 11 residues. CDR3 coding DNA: TGCAGTGCTAGAGGCTCCTACGAGCAGTACTTC. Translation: CSARGSYEQYF.

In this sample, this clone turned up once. The CDR3 region has the DNA TGTGCCAGCAGAGGGGACTTCCTTAGCAATCAGCCCCAGCATTTT. This codes for CASRGDFLSNQPQHF. The chain has TRBV2 and TRBJ1-5; the D gene is possibly TRBD1 (5 bases). The V and J ends lost 6 bases and 0 bases respectively, with 12 bases between them. Germline V gives CDR1 SNHLY, CDR2 FYNNEI. The CDR3 extends over 15 amino acids.

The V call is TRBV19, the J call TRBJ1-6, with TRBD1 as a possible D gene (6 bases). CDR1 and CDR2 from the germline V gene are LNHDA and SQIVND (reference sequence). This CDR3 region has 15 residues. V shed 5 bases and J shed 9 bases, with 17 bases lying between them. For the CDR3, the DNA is TGTGCCAGTAGTCCCCGGGGAGGGGGGAGTTCACCCCTCCACTTT. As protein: CASSPRGGGSSPLHF.

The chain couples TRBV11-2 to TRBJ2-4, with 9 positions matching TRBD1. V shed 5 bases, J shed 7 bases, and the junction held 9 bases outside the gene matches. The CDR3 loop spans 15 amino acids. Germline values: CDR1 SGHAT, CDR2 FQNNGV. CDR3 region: CASSGNRGRENIQYF. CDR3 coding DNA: TGTGCCAGCAGCGGAAACAGGGGGCGTGAGAACATTCAGTACTTC.

DNA for the CDR3: TGTGCCAGCAGGTTCACCGGAGGGGGTGGGGGCTACACCTTC. This encodes CASRFTGGGGGYTF. J is TRBJ1-2 and V is TRBV28; TRBD1 is a possible D gene (6 bases). The V and J ends lost 6 bases and 8 bases respectively, with 19 bases between them. The CDR3 totals 14 residues. Germline V CDR1 and CDR2: MDHEN, SYDVKM.

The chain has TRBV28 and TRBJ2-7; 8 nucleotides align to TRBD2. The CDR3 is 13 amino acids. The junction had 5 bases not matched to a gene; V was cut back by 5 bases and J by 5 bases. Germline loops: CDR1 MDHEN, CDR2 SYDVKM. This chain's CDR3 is CASSGTSRNEQYF. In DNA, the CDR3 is TGTGCCAGCAGTGGGACTAGTAGAAACGAGCAGTACTTC. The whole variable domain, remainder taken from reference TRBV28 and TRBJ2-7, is DVKVTQSSRYLVKRTGEKVFLECVQDMDHENMFWYRQDPGLGLRLIYFSYDVKMKEKGDIPEGYSVSREKKERFSLILESASTNQTSMYLCASSGTSRNEQYFGPGTRLTVT.

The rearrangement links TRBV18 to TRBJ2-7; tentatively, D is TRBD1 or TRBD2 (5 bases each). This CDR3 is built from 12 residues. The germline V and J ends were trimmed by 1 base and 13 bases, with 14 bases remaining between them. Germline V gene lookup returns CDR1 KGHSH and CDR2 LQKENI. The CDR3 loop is CASSPQRTPSYF. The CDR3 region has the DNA TGTGCCAGCTCACCACAGCGGACACCATCCTACTTC.

The CDR3 reads CASSMGGLADTQYF. In DNA, the CDR3 is TGTGCCAGTAGTATGGGGGGGCTGGCAGATACGCAGTATTTT. This chain connects TRBV19 to TRBJ2-3, with D tentatively TRBD2 (7 bases). The germline V gene has CDR1 LNHDA and CDR2 SQIVND (reference sequence). This CDR3 region has 14 residues. V was clipped by 3 bases and J by 4 bases, with 11 bases between them.

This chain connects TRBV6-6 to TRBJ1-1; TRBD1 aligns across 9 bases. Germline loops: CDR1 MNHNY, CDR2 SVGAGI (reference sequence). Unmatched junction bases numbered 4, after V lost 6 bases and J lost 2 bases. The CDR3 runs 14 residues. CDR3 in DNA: TGTGCCAGCAGACGGACAGGGGAAAACACTGAAGCTTTCTTT. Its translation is CASRRTGENTEAFF.

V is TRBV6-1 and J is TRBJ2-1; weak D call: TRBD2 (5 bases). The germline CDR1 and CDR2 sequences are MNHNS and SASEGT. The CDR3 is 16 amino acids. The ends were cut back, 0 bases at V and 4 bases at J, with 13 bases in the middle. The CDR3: CASSEAHPRGYNEQFF. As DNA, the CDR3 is TGTGCCAGCAGTGAAGCGCACCCCCGGGGATACAATGAGCAGTTCTTC.

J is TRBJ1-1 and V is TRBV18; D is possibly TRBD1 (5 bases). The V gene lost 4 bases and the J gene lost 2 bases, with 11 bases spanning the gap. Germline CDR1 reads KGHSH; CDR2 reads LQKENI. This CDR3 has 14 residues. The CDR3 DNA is TGTGCCAGCTCACTTAGACAGTCTAACACTGAAGCTTTCTTT. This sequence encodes CASSLRQSNTEAFF. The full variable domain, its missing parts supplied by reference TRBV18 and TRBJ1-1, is NAGVMQNPRHLVRRRGQEARLRCSPMKGHSHVYWYRQLPEEGLKFMVYLQKENIIDESGMPKERFSAEFPKEGPSILRIQQVVRGDSAAYFCASSLRQSNTEAFFGQGTRLTVV.

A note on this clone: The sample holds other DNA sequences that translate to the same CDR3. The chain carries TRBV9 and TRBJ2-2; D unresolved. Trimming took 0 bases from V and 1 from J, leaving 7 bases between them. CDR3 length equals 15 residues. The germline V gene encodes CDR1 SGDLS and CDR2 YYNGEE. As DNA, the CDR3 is TGTGCCAGCAGCGTAGCTACGGGGAACACCGGGGAGCTGTTTTTT. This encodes CASSVATGNTGELFF.

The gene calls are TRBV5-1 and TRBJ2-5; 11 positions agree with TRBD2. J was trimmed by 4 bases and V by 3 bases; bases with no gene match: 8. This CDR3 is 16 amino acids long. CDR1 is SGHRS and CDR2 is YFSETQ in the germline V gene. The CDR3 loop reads CASSSRVAGGLETQYF. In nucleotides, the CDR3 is TGCGCCAGCAGCTCCCGAGTAGCGGGGGGGCTAGAGACCCAGTACTTC.

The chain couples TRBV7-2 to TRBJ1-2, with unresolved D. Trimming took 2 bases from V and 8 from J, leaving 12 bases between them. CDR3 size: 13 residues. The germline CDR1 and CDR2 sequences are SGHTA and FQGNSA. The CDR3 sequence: CASSLPLSVGYTF. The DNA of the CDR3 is TGTGCCAGCAGCTTACCCCTTTCCGTCGGCTACACCTTC.

The CDR3, as DNA: TGTGCCAGCAGCACAGAGATCATGAACACTGAAGCTTTCTTT. It yields the protein CASSTEIMNTEAFF. The V call is TRBV21-1, the J call TRBJ1-1. TRBV21-1 is a listed pseudogene. This CDR3 is 14 amino acids long.